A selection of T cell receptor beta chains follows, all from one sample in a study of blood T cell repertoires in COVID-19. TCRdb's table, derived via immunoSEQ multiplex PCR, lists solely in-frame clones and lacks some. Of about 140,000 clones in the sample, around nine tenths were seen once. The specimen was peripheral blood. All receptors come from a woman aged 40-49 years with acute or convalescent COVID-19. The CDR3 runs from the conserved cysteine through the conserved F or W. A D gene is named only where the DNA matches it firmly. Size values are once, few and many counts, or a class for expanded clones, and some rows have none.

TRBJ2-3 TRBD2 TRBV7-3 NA CASSPGPGRGTDTQYF TGTGCCAGCAGCCCGGGGCCGGGGAGGGGCACAGATACGCAGTATTTT
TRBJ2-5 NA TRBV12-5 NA CASGKGTLQETQYF TGTGCTAGTGGAAAAGGGACACTCCAAGAGACCCAGTACTTC
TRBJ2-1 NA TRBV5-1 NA CASSLTSPSSYNEQFF TGCGCCAGCAGCTTGACTAGCCCCAGCTCCTACAATGAGCAGTTCTTC
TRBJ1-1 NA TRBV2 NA CASRARIEAFF TGTGCCAGCAGAGCCAGGATTGAAGCTTTCTTT
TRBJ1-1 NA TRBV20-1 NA CSASPRAGTNTEAFF TGCAGTGCTAGTCCGAGGGCTGGAACGAACACTGAAGCTTTCTTT
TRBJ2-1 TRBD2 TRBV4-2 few CASSQDEASGSYNEQFF TGTGCCAGCAGCCAAGATGAAGCTAGCGGCTCCTACAATGAGCAGTTCTTC
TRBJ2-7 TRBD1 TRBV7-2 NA CASSTDRGLVNEQYF TGTGCCAGCAGCACCGACAGGGGATTAGTTAACGAGCAGTACTTC
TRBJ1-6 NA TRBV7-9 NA CASSLALQSPLHF TGTGCCAGCAGCTTAGCGCTTCAGTCACCCCTCCACTTT
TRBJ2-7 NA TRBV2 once CASSDVGGYEQYF TGTGCCAGCAGTGACGTGGGGGGTTACGAGCAGTACTTC
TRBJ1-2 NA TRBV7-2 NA CASSLAGVNGYTF TGTGCCAGCAGCTTAGCTGGAGTGAATGGCTACACCTTC
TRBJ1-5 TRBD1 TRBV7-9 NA CASSLGQGNQPQHF TGTGCCAGCAGCCTGGGACAGGGCAATCAGCCCCAGCATTTT
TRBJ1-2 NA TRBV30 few CAWSGGPAGISGYTF TGTGCCTGGAGTGGGGGGCCAGCAGGGATTAGTGGCTACACCTTC
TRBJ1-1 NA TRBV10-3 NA CAISELVNTEAFF TGTGCCATCAGTGAGTTAGTGAACACTGAAGCTTTCTTT
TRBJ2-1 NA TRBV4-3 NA CASSQGVSSYNEQFF TGCGCCAGCAGCCAAGGAGTGAGCTCCTACAATGAGCAGTTCTTC
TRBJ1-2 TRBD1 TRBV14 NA CASRRTGARGNYGYTF TGTGCCAGCAGACGGACAGGGGCGCGGGGAAACTATGGCTACACCTTC
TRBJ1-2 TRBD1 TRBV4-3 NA CASSQDPGTALYGYTF TGCGCCAGCAGCCAAGATCCCGGGACAGCCCTCTATGGCTACACCTTC
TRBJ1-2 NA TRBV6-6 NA CASNWVRGRSMDGYTF TGTGCCAGCAATTGGGTTCGGGGAAGGAGTATGGACGGCTACACCTTC
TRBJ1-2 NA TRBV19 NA CASSIGGTFAPYGYTF TGTGCCAGTAGTATTGGTGGGACTTTTGCACCCTATGGCTACACCTTC
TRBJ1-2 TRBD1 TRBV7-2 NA CASSLGLQGYGYTF TGTGCCAGCAGCTTAGGACTACAGGGGTATGGCTACACCTTC
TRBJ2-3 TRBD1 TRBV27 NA CASSYRDRGRNTQYF TGTGCCAGCAGTTACCGGGACAGGGGTCGAAATACGCAGTATTTT
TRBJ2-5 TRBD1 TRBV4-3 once CASSQGMGQGVETQYF TGCGCCAGCAGCCAAGGGATGGGACAGGGCGTGGAGACCCAGTACTTC
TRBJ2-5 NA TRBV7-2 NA CASSPRGAHNTQYF TGTGCCAGCAGCCCCCGGGGGGCTCACAATACCCAGTACTTC
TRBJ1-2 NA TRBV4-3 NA CASSQEERGYGYTF TGCGCCAGCAGCCAAGAGGAAAGGGGCTATGGCTACACCTTC
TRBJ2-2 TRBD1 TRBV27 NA CASSSLDRGGLFF TGTGCCAGCAGTTCCTTGGACAGGGGCGGGCTGTTTTTT
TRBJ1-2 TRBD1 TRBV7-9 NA CASSLNRGREGYTF TGTGCCAGCAGCTTAAACAGGGGGCGCGAAGGCTACACCTTC
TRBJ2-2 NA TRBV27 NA CASTQDSPPNFSPGELFF TGTGCCAGCACGCAGGACAGTCCCCCCAACTTTTCCCCCGGGGAGCTGTTTTTT
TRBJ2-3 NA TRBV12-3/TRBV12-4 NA CASSLLGPDTQYF TGTGCCAGCAGTTTATTGGGGCCAGATACGCAGTATTTT
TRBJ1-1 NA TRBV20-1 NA CSAVSYREAFF TGCAGTGCTGTTTCTTACAGGGAGGCTTTCTTT
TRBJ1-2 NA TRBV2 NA CASKNRNYGYTF TGTGCCAGCAAGAACAGGAACTATGGCTACACCTTC
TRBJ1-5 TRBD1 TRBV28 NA CASSLGGRTGNQPQHF TGTGCCAGCAGTTTAGGAGGCCGGACAGGAAATCAGCCCCAGCATTTT
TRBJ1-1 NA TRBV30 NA CAWAPKSVLRTEAFF TGTGCCTGGGCCCCAAAATCGGTTTTGCGCACTGAAGCTTTCTTT
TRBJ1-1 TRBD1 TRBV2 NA CASSGTGDTEAFF TGTGCCAGCAGTGGGACAGGGGACACTGAAGCTTTCTTT
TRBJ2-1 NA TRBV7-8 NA CASSPSPQRRGDEQFF TGTGCCAGCAGCCCTAGTCCCCAGCGGAGGGGTGATGAGCAGTTCTTC
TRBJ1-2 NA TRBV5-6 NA CASSFRGYGYTF TGTGCCAGCAGCTTTCGCGGCTATGGCTACACCTTC
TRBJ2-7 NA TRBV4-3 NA CASSQGQFSTPYEQYF TGCGCCAGCAGCCAAGGACAGTTTTCTACGCCCTACGAGCAGTACTTC
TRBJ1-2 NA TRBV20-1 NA CSAYRDGYTF TGCAGTGCCTACAGAGATGGCTACACCTTC
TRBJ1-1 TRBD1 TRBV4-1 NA CASSHPTPTGNLNTEAFF TGCGCCAGCAGCCACCCCACCCCGACAGGGAACCTGAACACTGAAGCTTTCTTT
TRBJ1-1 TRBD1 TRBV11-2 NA CASSTIGGVEAFF TGTGCCAGCAGCACCATAGGGGGCGTTGAGGCTTTCTTT
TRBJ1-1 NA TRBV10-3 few CAISEGQHFTEAFF TGTGCCATCAGTGAGGGGCAGCATTTCACTGAAGCTTTCTTT
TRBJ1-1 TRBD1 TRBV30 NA CAWSFRGQRVRAFF TGTGCCTGGAGTTTCCGGGGACAGCGCGTAAGAGCTTTCTTT
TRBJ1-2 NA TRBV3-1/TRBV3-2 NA CASGEEGGYTF TGTGCCAGCGGTGAAGAGGGTGGCTACACCTTC
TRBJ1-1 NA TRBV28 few CASTLRGERKTEAFF TGTGCCAGCACCCTACGGGGGGAGAGGAAGACTGAAGCTTTCTTT
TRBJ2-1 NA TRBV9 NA CASSDGSNEQFF TGTGCCAGCAGCGACGGGTCCAATGAGCAGTTCTTC
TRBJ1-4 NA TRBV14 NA CASSPTKTNEKLFF TGTGCCAGCAGCCCGACAAAAACTAATGAAAAACTGTTTTTT
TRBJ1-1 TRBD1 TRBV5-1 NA CASCRTGNMNTEAFF TGCGCCAGCTGCAGGACAGGGAATATGAACACTGAAGCTTTCTTT
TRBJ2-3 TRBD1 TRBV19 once CASSLGTASTDTQYF TGTGCCAGTAGCCTCGGGACAGCTAGCACAGATACGCAGTATTTT
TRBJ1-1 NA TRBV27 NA CASCFGLLCTEAFF TGTGCCAGCTGTTTTGGGCTTTTGTGTACTGAAGCTTTCTTT
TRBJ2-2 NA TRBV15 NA CATLPDLNTGELFF TGTGCCACCCTTCCAGATTTGAACACCGGGGAGCTGTTTTTT
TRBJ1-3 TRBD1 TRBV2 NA CASRDGTGISGNTIYF TGTGCCAGCAGGGACGGGACAGGGATCTCTGGAAACACCATATATTTT
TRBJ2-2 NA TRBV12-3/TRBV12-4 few CASSFGSGELFF TGTGCCAGCAGTTTCGGGTCCGGGGAGCTGTTTTTT
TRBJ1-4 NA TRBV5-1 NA CASSLGDIWSEKLFF TGCGCCAGCAGCTTGGGGGACATATGGTCTGAAAAACTGTTTTTT
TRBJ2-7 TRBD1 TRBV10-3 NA CATRPGTGGSYEQYF TGTGCCACCCGCCCCGGGACAGGTGGCAGCTACGAGCAGTACTTC
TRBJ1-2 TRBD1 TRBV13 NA CASSFQGQSYGYTF TGTGCCAGCAGCTTTCAGGGACAGTCCTATGGCTACACCTTC